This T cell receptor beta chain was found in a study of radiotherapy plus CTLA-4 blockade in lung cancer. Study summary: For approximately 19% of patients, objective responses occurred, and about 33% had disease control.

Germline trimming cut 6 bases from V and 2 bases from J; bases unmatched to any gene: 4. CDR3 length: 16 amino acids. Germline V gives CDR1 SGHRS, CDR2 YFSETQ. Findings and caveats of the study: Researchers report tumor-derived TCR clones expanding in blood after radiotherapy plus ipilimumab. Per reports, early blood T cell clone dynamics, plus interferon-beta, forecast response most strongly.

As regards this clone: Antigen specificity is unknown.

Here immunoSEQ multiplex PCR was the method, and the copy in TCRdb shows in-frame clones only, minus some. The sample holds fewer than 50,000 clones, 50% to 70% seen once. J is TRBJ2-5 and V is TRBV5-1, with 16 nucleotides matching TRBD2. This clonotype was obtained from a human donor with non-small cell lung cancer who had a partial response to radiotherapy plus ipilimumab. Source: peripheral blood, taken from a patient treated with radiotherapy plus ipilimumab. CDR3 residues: CASTPGLAGGQETQYF. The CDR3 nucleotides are TGCGCCAGCACCCCGGGACTAGCGGGGGGGCAAGAGACCCAGTACTTC.